The 14 T cell receptor beta chains reported below all come from one sample, sequenced in a study of blood T cell repertoires in acute mononucleosis. TCRdb keeps only in-frame clones here, not all; method: immunoSEQ multiplex PCR. The repertoire has 920 or so clones, roughly 31% of them found once; the top ten carry 45% to 65%. Time point: convalescence about 6 months (5-8 months) after acute presentation (visit 7). The sequencing used EBV YVL epitope tetramer+ CD8+ T cells sorted from PBMCs, collected during convalescence from infectious mononucleosis. Described subset: CD8 T cells binding a tetramer with EBV BRLF1 109-117 peptide (YVL-BR). These receptors were collected from a man aged 18 to 29 with infectious mononucleosis caused by EBV.

V usage is TRBV6-6 and J usage is TRBJ2-1, with 7 bases aligning to TRBD2. Germline V gene sequence: CDR1 MNHNY, CDR2 SVGAGI (reference sequence). The CDR3 covers 14 residues. The CDR3: CGGNSGCAYNEQFF. CDR3 nucleotide sequence: TGTGGCGGCAATAGCGGGTGCGCCTACAATGAGCAGTTCTTC.

The chain combines TRBV25-1 with TRBJ1-2; no clear D. The CDR3 sequence is 17 residues long. V gave up 3 bases and J gave up 4 bases, with 21 bases separating them. CDR1 MGHDK and CDR2 SYGVNS come from the germline V gene. The CDR3 region is CASSDHIELGKIYGYTF. As DNA, the CDR3 is TGTGCCAGCAGTGATCATATAGAACTGGGAAAGATCTATGGCTACACCTTC.

Concerning this clone: Other DNA sequences within the sample encode an identical CDR3. The V gene is TRBV6-5, the J gene TRBJ2-3, with no clear D. TRBJ2-2 matches the DNA end more closely, so the J call is doubtful. Per the germline V gene, CDR1 is MNHEY and CDR2 is SVGAGI. The CDR3 sequence is 15 residues long. CDR3 sequence (DNA): TGTGCCAGCAGTGCCCTACTTGGGTCAGCGTCGACGCTGTTTTTT. Translated, it gives CASSALLGSASTLFF.

This clone has only a few counts. V gene TRBV9 combines with J gene TRBJ2-1; no clear D gene. Trimming pared 4 bases from V and 3 bases from J, leaving 8 bases between. Germline V CDR1 and CDR2: SGDLS, YYNGEE. The CDR3 loop spans 13 amino acids. CDR3 nucleotides: TGTGCCAGCAGCACGACACTCTACAATGAGCAGTTCTTC. Protein: CASSTTLYNEQFF.

The J gene is TRBJ2-7, the V gene TRBV9; D is unclear. The germline gives CDR1 SGDLS, CDR2 YYNGEE. V was clipped by 5 bases and J by 6 bases, with 12 bases between them. CDR3 length equals 12 residues. The CDR3 DNA reads TGTGCCAGCAGTCCCCCTGGTGTCGAGCAGTACTTC. Translating it yields CASSPPGVEQYF.

This clone came up many times. J is TRBJ2-3 and V is TRBV6-1, with D unresolved. Germline CDR1 reads MNHNS; CDR2 reads SASEGT. The CDR3 spans 12 residues. V was clipped by 5 bases and J by 4 bases, with 7 bases between them. The CDR3 DNA reads TGTGCCAGCAGTTTATTCTCAGATACGCAGTATTTT. Its protein product is CASSLFSDTQYF.

This clone was counted many times. No DNA is shown, since the ends of the CDR3 on it are uncertain; the CDR3 is the one TCRdb lists. The chain carries TRBV28 and TRBJ2-2; the table's D gene call, TRBD2, was not cross checked with the DNA. Including both end residues, the CDR3 is 17 amino acids long. Germline CDR1 reads MDHEN; CDR2 reads SYDVKM. The chain's CDR3 is CASSFLFTAQHRGAVFF.

This clone was observed at least ten times. CDR3 amino acids: CASSWTGSYEQYF. CDR3 nucleotide sequence: TGTGCCAGCAGTTGGACAGGTTCCTACGAGCAGTACTTC. This chain links TRBV13 with TRBJ2-7, with 7 bases fitting TRBD1. This CDR3 region has 13 residues. Per the germline V gene, CDR1 is PRHDT and CDR2 is FYEKMQ (reference sequence). V shed 6 bases, J shed 1 base, and the junction held 3 bases outside the gene matches.

A remark on this clone: A much larger clonotype is one base distant, so this may be a read error. The chain has TRBV7-7 and TRBJ2-6, with D unclear. V lost 5 bases and J lost 2, with 4 bases in between. In germline, CDR1 is SSHAT, CDR2 FNYEAQ (reference sequence). This CDR3 is 13 amino acids long. The DNA of the CDR3 is TGTGCCAGCAGCCCAGCTGGGGCCAACGTCCTGACTTTC. This encodes CASSPAGANVLTF.

This clone has just a few counts. A far larger clone is just one base off, so this is likely a read error. This chain uses TRBV30 with TRBJ1-5, with no clear D. Trimming cost V 0 bases and J 3 bases, with 12 bases left between them. Per germline, CDR1 GTSNPN and CDR2 SVGIG (reference sequence). The CDR3 is made up of 15 amino acids. CDR3 DNA sequence: TGTGCCTGGAGTGTACCCCTGGGAATCAATCAGCCCCAGCATTTT. The encoded protein is CAWSVPLGINQPQHF.

On this clone itself: This likely came from a read error, as a far larger clone is one base away. The V and J genes are TRBV27 and TRBJ2-7, with TRBD2 matching 7 bases. Germline V gives CDR1 MNHEY, CDR2 SMNVEV (reference sequence). CDR3 size: 14 residues. The trim removed 2 bases at V and 3 bases at J, leaving 4 bases unmatched. The CDR3 reads CASSLPPSGYEQYF. CDR3 sequence (DNA): TGTGCCAGCAGTTTACCGCCTAGCGGCTACGAGCAGTACTTC.

On this clone: A far larger clone is off by one base, so a read error is likely. J is TRBJ2-3 and V is TRBV7-3; no firm D call. CDR3 size: 15 residues. The germline V gene has CDR1 SGHTA and CDR2 FQGTGA. The CDR3 nucleotides are TGTGTCAGCAGCCCCACGCTAGGCGGCGCAGATACGCAGTATTTT. This sequence encodes CVSSPTLGGADTQYF.

With regard to this clone: This likely came from a read error, as a far larger clone is one base away. The V gene is TRBV30, the J gene TRBJ1-5; unclear D gene. The length of the CDR3 is 15 residues. V lost 2 bases and J lost 0, with 11 bases in between. The V gene's germline CDR1 is GTSNPN and CDR2 SVGIG (reference sequence). The CDR3 DNA follows: TGTGCCTGGAGTAGGCCTGTCGGTAGCAATCAGCCCCAGCATTTT. Amino acids: CAWSRPVGSNQPQHF.

This clone was found a few times. The chain couples TRBV10-3 to TRBJ2-5, with D possibly matching TRBD1 (6 bases). The DNA end is a closer match to TRBJ2-7, so the J assignment may be wrong. Germline V CDR1 and CDR2: ENHRY, SYGVKD. The CDR3 contains 13 residues. For the CDR3, the DNA is TGTGCCAGCATGGGACACCTTAGCTACGAGCAGTACTTC. Translated, it gives CASMGHLSYEQYF.